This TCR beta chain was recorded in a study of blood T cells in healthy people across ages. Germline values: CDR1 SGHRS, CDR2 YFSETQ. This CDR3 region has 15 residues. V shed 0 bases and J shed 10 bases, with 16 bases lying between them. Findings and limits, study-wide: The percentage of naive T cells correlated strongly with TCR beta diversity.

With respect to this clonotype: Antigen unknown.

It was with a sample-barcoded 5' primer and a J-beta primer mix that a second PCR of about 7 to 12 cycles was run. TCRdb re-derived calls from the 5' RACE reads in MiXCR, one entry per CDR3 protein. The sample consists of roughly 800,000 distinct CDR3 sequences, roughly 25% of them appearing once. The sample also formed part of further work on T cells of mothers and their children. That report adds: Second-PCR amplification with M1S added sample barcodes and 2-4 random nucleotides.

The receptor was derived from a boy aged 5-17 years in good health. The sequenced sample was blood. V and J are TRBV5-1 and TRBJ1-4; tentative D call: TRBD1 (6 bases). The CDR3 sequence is CASSLEAAEGGKLFF. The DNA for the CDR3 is TGCGCCAGCAGCTTGGAGGCAGCAGAAGGGGGAAAACTGTTTTTT.